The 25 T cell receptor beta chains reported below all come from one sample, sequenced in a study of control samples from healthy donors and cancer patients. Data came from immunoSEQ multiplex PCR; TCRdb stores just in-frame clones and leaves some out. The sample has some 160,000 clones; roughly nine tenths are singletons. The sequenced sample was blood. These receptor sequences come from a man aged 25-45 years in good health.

The CDR3: CASSHSPVDTQYF. In DNA form, the CDR3 reads TGCGCCAGCAGCCACAGTCCCGTCGATACGCAGTATTTT. V usage is TRBV4-3 and J usage is TRBJ2-3; D is undetermined. V was shortened by 3 bases and J by 6 bases, with 10 bases between the two germline ends. CDR1 is LGHNA, CDR2 YSLEER, per germline. The CDR3 extends over 13 amino acids.

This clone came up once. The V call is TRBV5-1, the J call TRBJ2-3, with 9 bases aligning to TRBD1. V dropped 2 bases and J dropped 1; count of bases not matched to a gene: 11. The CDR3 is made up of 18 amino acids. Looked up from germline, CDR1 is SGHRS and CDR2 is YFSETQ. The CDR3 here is CASSFGTGLLSGTDTQYF. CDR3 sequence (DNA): TGCGCCAGCAGCTTCGGGACAGGGTTACTATCTGGCACAGATACGCAGTATTTT.

The CDR3 reads CASSYILGGEQFF. The CDR3 nucleotides are TGTGCCAGCAGCTACATTTTAGGAGGTGAACAGTTCTTC. The rearrangement uses TRBV14 and TRBJ2-1, with a possible D match to TRBD2 (5 bases). CDR3 length: 13 amino acids. The germline V and J ends were trimmed by 5 bases and 13 bases, with 18 bases remaining between them. Per the germline V gene, CDR1 is SGHDN and CDR2 is FVKESK.

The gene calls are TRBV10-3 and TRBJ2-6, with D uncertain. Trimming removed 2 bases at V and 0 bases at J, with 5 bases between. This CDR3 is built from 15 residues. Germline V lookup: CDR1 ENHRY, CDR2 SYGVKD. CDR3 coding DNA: TGTGCCATCAGTGAGGGGGTCTCTGGGGCCAACGTCCTGACTTTC. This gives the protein CAISEGVSGANVLTF.

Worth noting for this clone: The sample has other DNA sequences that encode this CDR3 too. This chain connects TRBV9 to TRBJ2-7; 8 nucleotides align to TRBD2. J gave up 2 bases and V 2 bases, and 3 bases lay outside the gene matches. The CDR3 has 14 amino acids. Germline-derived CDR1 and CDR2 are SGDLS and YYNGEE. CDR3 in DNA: TGTGCCAGCAGCGTGGGCGGGGGGACCTACGAGCAGTACTTC. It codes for CASSVGGGTYEQYF.

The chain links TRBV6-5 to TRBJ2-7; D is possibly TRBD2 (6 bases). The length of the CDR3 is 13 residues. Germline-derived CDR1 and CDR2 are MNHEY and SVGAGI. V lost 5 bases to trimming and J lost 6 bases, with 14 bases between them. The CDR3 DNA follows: TGTGCCAGCAGTCTCCTCGGGGGATCCGAGCAGTACTTC. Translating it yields CASSLLGGSEQYF.

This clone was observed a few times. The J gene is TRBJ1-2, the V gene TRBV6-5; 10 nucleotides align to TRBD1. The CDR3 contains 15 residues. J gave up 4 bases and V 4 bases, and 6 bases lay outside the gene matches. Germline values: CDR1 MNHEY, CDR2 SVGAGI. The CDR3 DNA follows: TGTGCCAGCAGTTTAGGGACAGGGGTCGGCTATGGCTACACCTTC. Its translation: CASSLGTGVGYGYTF.

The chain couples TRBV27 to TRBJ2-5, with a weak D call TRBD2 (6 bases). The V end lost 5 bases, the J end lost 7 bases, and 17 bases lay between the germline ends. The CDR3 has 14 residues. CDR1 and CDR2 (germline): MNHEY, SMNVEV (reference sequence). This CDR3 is CASSPYRDFSTQYF. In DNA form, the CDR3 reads TGTGCCAGCAGTCCGTACCGGGACTTCTCGACCCAGTACTTC.

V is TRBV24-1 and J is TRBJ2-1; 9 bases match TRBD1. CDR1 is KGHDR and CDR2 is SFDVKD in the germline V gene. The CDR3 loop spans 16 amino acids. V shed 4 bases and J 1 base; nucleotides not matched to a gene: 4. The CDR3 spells CATSETGTGSYNEQFF. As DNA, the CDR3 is TGTGCCACCAGTGAGACCGGGACAGGGTCCTACAATGAGCAGTTCTTC.

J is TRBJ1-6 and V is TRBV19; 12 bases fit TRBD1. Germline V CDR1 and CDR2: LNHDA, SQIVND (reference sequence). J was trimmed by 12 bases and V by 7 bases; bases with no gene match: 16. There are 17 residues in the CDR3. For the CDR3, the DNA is TGTGCCAGTACCAACCCGGGACAGGGGGCGTCACGGGTACCCCTCCACTTT. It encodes CASTNPGQGASRVPLHF.

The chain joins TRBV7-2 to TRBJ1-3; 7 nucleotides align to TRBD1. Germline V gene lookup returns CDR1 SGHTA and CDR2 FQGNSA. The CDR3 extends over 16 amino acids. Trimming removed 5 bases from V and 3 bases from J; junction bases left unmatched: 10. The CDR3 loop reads CASSPNRGVGGNTIYF. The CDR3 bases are TGTGCCAGCAGCCCGAACAGGGGAGTCGGTGGAAACACCATATATTTT.

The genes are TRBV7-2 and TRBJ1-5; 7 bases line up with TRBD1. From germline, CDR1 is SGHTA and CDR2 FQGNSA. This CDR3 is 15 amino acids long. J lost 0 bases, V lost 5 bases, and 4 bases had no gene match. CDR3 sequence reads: CASSPGGLSNQPQHF. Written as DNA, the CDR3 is TGTGCCAGCAGCCCAGGGGGACTTAGCAATCAGCCCCAGCATTTT.

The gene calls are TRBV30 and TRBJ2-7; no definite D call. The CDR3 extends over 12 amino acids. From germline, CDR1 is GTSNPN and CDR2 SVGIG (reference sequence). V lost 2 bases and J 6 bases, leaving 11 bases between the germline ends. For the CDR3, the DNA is TGTGCCTGGAGTCCCGGATGGTCCGAGCAGTACTTC. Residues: CAWSPGWSEQYF.

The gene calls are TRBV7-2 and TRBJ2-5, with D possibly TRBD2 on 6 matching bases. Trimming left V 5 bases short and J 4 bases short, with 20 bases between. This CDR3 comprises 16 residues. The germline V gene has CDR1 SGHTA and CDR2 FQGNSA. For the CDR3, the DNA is TGTGCCAGCAGCCTAGGGACTTCTCAGGGCGGAGAGACCCAGTACTTC. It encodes CASSLGTSQGGETQYF.

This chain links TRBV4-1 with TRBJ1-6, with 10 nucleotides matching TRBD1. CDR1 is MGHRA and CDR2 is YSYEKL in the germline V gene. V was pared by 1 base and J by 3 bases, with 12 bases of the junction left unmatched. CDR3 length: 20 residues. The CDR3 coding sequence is TGCGCCAGCAGCCAAGTGGGGATAATCCGGGACAGGGGCTATAATTCACCCCTCCACTTT. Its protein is CASSQVGIIRDRGYNSPLHF.

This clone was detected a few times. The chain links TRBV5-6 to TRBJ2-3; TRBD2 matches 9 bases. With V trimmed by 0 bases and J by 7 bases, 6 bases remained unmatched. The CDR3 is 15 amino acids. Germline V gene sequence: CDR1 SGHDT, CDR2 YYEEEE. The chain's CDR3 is CASSLDGSGGYTQYF. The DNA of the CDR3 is TGTGCCAGCAGCTTGGATGGTAGCGGGGGATATACGCAGTATTTT.

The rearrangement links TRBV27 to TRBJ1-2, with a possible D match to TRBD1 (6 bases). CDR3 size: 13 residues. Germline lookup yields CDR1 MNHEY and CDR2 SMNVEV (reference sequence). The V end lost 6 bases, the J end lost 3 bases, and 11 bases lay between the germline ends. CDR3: CASRKGVDYGYTF. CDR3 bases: TGTGCCAGCAGGAAGGGGGTCGACTATGGCTACACCTTC.

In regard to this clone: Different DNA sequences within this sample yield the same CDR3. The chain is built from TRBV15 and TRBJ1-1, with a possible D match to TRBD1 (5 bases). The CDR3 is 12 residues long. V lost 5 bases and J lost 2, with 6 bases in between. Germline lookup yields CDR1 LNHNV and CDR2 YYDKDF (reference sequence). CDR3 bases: TGTGCCACCAGCCGGGACAACACTGAAGCTTTCTTT. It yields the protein CATSRDNTEAFF.

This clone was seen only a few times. CDR3 protein: CASSLGAGDNSPLHF. The CDR3 region has the DNA TGCGCCAGCAGCTTGGGAGCGGGTGATAATTCACCCCTCCACTTT. This sequence joins TRBV5-1 and TRBJ1-6; D is unclear. The V end was cut by 0 bases, the J end by 5 bases, with 9 bases between. This CDR3 spans 15 amino acids. CDR1 is SGHRS, CDR2 YFSETQ, per germline.

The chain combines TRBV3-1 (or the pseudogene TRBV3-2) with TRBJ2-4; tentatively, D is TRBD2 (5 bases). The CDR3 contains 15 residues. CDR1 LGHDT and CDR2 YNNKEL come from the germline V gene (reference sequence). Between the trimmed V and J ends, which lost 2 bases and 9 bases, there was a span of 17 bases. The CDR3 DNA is TGTGCCAGCAGCCAACTGACCGGGAAGTTGAGCATTCAGTACTTC. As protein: CASSQLTGKLSIQYF.

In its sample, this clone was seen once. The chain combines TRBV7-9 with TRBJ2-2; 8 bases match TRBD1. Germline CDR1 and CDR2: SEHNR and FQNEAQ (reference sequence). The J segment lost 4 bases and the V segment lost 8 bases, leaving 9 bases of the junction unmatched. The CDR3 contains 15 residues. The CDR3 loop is CASLLGQGLTGELFF. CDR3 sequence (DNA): TGTGCCAGCCTACTCGGACAGGGTCTCACCGGGGAGCTGTTTTTT. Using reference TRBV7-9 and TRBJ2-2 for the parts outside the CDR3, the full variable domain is DTGVSQNPRHKITKRGQNVTFRCDPISEHNRLYWYRQTLGQGPEFLTYFQNEAQLEKSRLLSDRFSAERPKGSFSTLEIQRTEQGDSAMYLCASLLGQGLTGELFFGEGSRLTVL.

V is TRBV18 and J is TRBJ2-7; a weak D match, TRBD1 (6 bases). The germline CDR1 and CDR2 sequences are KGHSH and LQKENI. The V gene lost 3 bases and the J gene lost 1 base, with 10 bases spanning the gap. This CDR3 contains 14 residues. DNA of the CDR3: TGTGCCAGCTCACCCCGGGACACGTCCTACGAGCAGTACTTC. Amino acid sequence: CASSPRDTSYEQYF.

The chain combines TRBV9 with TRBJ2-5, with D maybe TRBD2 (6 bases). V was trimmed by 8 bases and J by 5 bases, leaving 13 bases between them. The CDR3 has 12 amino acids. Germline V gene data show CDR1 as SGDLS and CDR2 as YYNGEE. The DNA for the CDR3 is TGTGCCAGTTCAGGGACTTCGGAGACCCAGTACTTC. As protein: CASSGTSETQYF.

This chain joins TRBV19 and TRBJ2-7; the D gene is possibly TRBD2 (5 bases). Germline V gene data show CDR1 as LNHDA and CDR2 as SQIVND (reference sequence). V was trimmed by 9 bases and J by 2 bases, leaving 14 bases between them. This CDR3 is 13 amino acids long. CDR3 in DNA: TGTGCCAGCGCCCCAGGACTCCCCTACGAGCAGTACTTC. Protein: CASAPGLPYEQYF.

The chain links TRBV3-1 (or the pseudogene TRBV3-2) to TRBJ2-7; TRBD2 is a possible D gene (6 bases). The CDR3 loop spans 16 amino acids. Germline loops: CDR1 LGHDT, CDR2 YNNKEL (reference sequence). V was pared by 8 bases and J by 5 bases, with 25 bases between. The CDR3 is CASARAHGGKVNEQYF. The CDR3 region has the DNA TGTGCCAGCGCCAGGGCTCACGGGGGAAAGGTCAACGAGCAGTACTTC.